This T cell receptor (beta chain) comes out of a study of cytomegalovirus exposure and HLA in healthy donors. The study ran its PCR with 60 Vbeta and 13 Jbeta primers. TCRdb keeps only in-frame clones here, not all; method: immunoSEQ multiplex PCR. The sample holds about 180,000 clones, roughly 82% seen once. The germline CDR1 and CDR2 sequences are SQVTM and ANQGSEA. The CDR3 totals 11 residues. V lost 6 bases, J lost 4 bases, and 1 base stayed unmatched. The chain carries TRBV29-1 and TRBJ2-7, with 9 bases matching TRBD1. This TCR was sampled from a man aged 35-49 years in good health and CMV-seronegative. Sequenced: PBMCs. CDR3 sequence: CSVQGAYEQYF. In DNA form, the CDR3 reads TGCAGCGTACAGGGGGCGTACGAGCAGTACTTC.